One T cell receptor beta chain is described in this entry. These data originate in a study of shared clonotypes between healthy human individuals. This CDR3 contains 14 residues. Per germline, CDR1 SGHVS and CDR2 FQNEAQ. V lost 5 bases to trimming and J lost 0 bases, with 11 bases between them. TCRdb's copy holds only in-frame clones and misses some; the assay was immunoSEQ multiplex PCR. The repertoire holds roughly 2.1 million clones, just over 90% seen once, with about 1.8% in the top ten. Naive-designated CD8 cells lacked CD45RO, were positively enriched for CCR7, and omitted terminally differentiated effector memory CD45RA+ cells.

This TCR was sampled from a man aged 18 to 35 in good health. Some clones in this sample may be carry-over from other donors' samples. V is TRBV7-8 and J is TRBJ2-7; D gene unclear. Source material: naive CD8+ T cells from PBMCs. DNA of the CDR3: TGTGCCAGCAGCCAGCTAATGAGCTCCTACGAGCAGTACTTC. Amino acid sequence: CASSQLMSSYEQYF.